These 16 T cell receptor beta chains came from one sample sequenced in a study of cytomegalovirus exposure and HLA in healthy donors. The primer mix had 60 Vbeta and 13 Jbeta primers. Assay: immunoSEQ multiplex PCR; the TCRdb copy retains only in-frame clones and omits some. Among some 100,000 clones listed, 74% were seen once. The specimen was PBMCs. These receptors were collected from a human donor in good health.

This clone was seen only a few times. This chain joins TRBV6-4 and TRBJ1-6; 8 bases fit TRBD1. Germline assignment: CDR1 MRHNA and CDR2 SNTAGT. The CDR3 length is 16 residues. After removal of 6 bases from V and 0 bases from J, the junction contained 4 bases not matched to a gene. The CDR3 sequence is CASSPQGVSYNSPLHF. CDR3 coding DNA: TGTGCCAGCAGCCCACAGGGGGTCTCCTATAATTCACCCCTCCACTTT.

The gene calls are TRBV27 and TRBJ2-7, with TRBD2 identical over 8 bases. The length of the CDR3 is 13 residues. V gave up 4 bases and J gave up 3 bases; unmatched junction bases: 2. The germline V gene encodes CDR1 MNHEY and CDR2 SMNVEV (reference sequence). In DNA, the CDR3 is TGTGCCAGCAGTTCCCTAGCGGGCTACGAGCAGTACTTC. Its protein product is CASSSLAGYEQYF.

This chain uses TRBV6-1 with TRBJ2-1; a weak D match, TRBD2 (5 bases). Per the germline V gene, CDR1 is MNHNS and CDR2 is SASEGT. The CDR3 extends over 14 amino acids. The germline V and J ends were trimmed by 6 bases and 4 bases, with 13 bases remaining between them. The CDR3 sequence: CASRGRGFYNEQFF. Here the CDR3 DNA reads TGTGCCAGCAGAGGTCGGGGATTTTACAATGAGCAGTTCTTC.

J is TRBJ2-2 and V is TRBV6-5, with 9 bases identical to TRBD1. The CDR3 has 14 amino acids. Trimming took 6 bases from V and 7 from J; bases not matched to a gene: 6. The V gene's germline CDR1 is MNHEY and CDR2 SVGAGI. The CDR3 region has the DNA TGTGCCAGCAGAACAGGGGGCTTGAACGGGGAGCTGTTTTTT. It encodes CASRTGGLNGELFF.

The genes are TRBV5-6 and TRBJ2-1; 7 bases fit TRBD1. The CDR3 sequence is 15 residues long. CDR1 is SGHDT, CDR2 YYEEEE, per germline. With 0 bases clipped from V and 3 bases from J, the junction kept 3 bases outside the gene matches. CDR3 coding DNA: TGTGCCAGCAGCTTGGGAGGGGGCGGCTACAATGAGCAGTTCTTC. Translating it yields CASSLGGGGYNEQFF.

Only a few counts were recorded for this clone. The rearrangement links TRBV2 to TRBJ1-5; TRBD1 might be the D (5 bases). The CDR3 runs to 11 residues. Germline values: CDR1 SNHLY, CDR2 FYNNEI. With 8 bases removed from V and 3 bases from J, the gap between germline ends came to 5 bases. CDR3 in amino acids: CASGANQPQHF. Here the CDR3 DNA reads TGTGCCAGCGGGGCCAATCAGCCCCAGCATTTT.

The chain employs TRBV27 and TRBJ1-3, with a tentative D call TRBD1 (5 bases). There are 15 residues in the CDR3. The ends were cut back, 3 bases at V and 0 bases at J, with 9 bases in the middle. Per germline, CDR1 MNHEY and CDR2 SMNVEV (reference sequence). For the CDR3, the DNA is TGTGCCAGCAGTTTTCGGCAGGGCTCTGGAAACACCATATATTTT. This encodes CASSFRQGSGNTIYF.

The rearrangement links TRBV5-1 to TRBJ1-2; TRBD1 matches 7 bases. The CDR3 loop spans 14 amino acids. J was trimmed by 4 bases and V by 2 bases; bases with no gene match: 5. Germline lookup yields CDR1 SGHRS and CDR2 YFSETQ. This CDR3 reads CASSFTTGSYGYTF. CDR3 sequence (DNA): TGCGCCAGCAGCTTTACGACAGGGAGCTATGGCTACACCTTC.

This clone appeared once. The chain links TRBV25-1 to TRBJ1-1; no firm D call. Per germline, CDR1 MGHDK and CDR2 SYGVNS. Trimming left V 5 bases short and J 0 bases short, with 10 bases between. This CDR3 region has 14 residues. CDR3 nucleotides: TGTGCCAGCAGTTTAGGACTGGTGAACACTGAAGCTTTCTTT. Protein: CASSLGLVNTEAFF. Combining the CDR3 with reference TRBV25-1 and TRBJ1-1 gives the whole variable domain EADIYQTPRYLVIGTGKKITLECSQTMGHDKMYWYQQDPGMELHLIHYSYGVNSTEKGDLSSESTVSRIRTEHFPLTLESARPSHTSQYLCASSLGLVNTEAFFGQGTRLTVV.

The V and J genes are TRBV21-1 and TRBJ1-6; the D call in the table, TRBD1, was not verified against the DNA. TRBV21-1 is shown as a pseudogene. CDR3 size: 17 residues. CDR3 coding DNA: TGTGCCAGCAGCGCATTGGGCCCAGCAAGACGTAATTCACCCCTCCACTTT. This gives the protein CASSALGPARRNSPLHF.

The rearrangement uses TRBV30 and TRBJ1-5; 7 bases fit TRBD1. Trimming removed 3 bases from V and 7 bases from J; junction bases left unmatched: 6. The CDR3 has 13 amino acids. Germline V CDR1 and CDR2: GTSNPN, SVGIG (reference sequence). The CDR3 region is CAWSRQGAQPQHF. In DNA form, the CDR3 reads TGTGCCTGGAGCAGACAGGGTGCCCAGCCCCAGCATTTT.

V usage is TRBV7-3 and J usage is TRBJ2-3; 9 bases align to TRBD2. Losses at the gene ends were 0 bases for V and 2 bases for J; bases not matched to a gene: 9. CDR1 SGHTA and CDR2 FQGTGA come from the germline V gene. The CDR3 has 18 amino acids. The CDR3 DNA follows: TGTGCCAGCAGCTTAACGGGTATCGCGGGGGGGATCACAGATACGCAGTATTTT. Protein product: CASSLTGIAGGITDTQYF.

CDR3 bases: TGTGCCAGCAGTTTCTCCGGGGTGGGCACTGAAGCTTTCTTT. Its translation is CASSFSGVGTEAFF. This chain links TRBV27 with TRBJ1-1; the D is unclear. The CDR3 is 14 residues long. The germline CDR1 and CDR2 sequences are MNHEY and SMNVEV (reference sequence). The V and J ends lost 3 bases and 4 bases respectively, with 12 bases between them.

This chain links TRBV6-5 with TRBJ2-3; D is perhaps TRBD2 (6 bases). The CDR3 is 16 amino acids. Trimming removed 2 bases from V and 3 bases from J, with 15 bases in between. CDR1 MNHEY and CDR2 SVGAGI come from the germline V gene. CDR3 nucleotide sequence: TGTGCCAGCAGTTACGAGGCGGGACGGGGGACAGATACGCAGTATTTT. Amino acid sequence: CASSYEAGRGTDTQYF.

This clone was detected only once. The chain has TRBV23-1 and TRBJ1-1; tentatively, D is TRBD1 (5 bases). TRBV23-1 is recorded as an ORF, its role being uncertain. This CDR3 is 15 amino acids long. The ends were cut back, 4 bases at V and 1 base at J, with 13 bases in the middle. The CDR3 region is CASSLQGRRNTEAFF. The CDR3 bases are TGCGCCAGCAGTCTTCAGGGTCGACGGAACACTGAAGCTTTCTTT.

This clone was counted a single time. The gene calls are TRBV30 and TRBJ1-2; 12 nucleotides line up with TRBD1. The germline V gene has CDR1 GTSNPN and CDR2 SVGIG (reference sequence). The J segment lost 7 bases and the V segment lost 1 base, leaving 16 bases of the junction unmatched. CDR3 length: 18 amino acids. The DNA of the CDR3 is TGTGCCTGGAGTGCCCCGGGACAGGGGGCGGATGGGGGAAGTGGCTACACCTTC. Protein: CAWSAPGQGADGGSGYTF.